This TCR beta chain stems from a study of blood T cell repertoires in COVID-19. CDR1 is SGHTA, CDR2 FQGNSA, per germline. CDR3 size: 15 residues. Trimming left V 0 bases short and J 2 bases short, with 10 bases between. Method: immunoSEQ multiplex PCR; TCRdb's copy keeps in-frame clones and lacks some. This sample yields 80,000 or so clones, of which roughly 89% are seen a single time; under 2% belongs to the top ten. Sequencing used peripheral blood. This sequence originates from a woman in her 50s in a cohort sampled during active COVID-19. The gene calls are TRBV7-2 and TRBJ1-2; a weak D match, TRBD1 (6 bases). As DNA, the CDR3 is TGTGCCAGCAGCTTAGCAGCAGGGGCGAACTATGGCTACACCTTC. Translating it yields CASSLAAGANYGYTF.